What follows are 31 T cell receptor beta chains derived from one specimen sequenced in a study of Graves' ophthalmopathy and Graves' hyperthyroidism. Amplification of TCR beta CDR3 regions used RNA transcripts. HTBI-primed first-round RT-PCR preceded second-round multiplex PCR. TCRdb re-called the multiplex PCR reads through MiXCR, storing one row per CDR3 protein. The table includes roughly 700,000 distinct CDR3 sequences, roughly two fifths detected once. Sequences were obtained from peripheral blood. Source of these receptors: an adult man with Graves' ophthalmopathy.

Only one count was recorded for this clonotype. The J gene is TRBJ1-1, the V gene TRBV10-3; 9 nucleotides line up with TRBD1. This CDR3 has 17 amino acids. Per germline, CDR1 ENHRY and CDR2 SYGVKD. V was clipped by 4 bases and J by 0 bases; unmatched bases: 9. The DNA for the CDR3 is TGTGCCATCAGTGCTTCCGGGACAGGGTTTATGAACACTGAAGCTTTCTTT. The encoded protein is CAISASGTGFMNTEAFF.

Ten or more counts support this clonotype. This chain connects TRBV29-1 to TRBJ2-7, with D uncertain. V was clipped by 3 bases and J by 2 bases, with 14 bases between them. CDR1 and CDR2 from the germline V gene are SQVTM and ANQGSEA. The CDR3 totals 14 residues. The CDR3 reads CSVEVGTMPYEQYF. The CDR3 nucleotides read TGCAGCGTTGAGGTTGGAACAATGCCCTACGAGCAGTACTTC.

In its sample, this clonotype was seen many times. The chain combines TRBV7-8 with TRBJ1-5; 8 bases map to TRBD1. Germline CDR1 and CDR2: SGHVS and FQNEAQ. CDR3 length: 16 amino acids. The V and J ends lost 5 bases and 7 bases, in that order; junction bases with no gene match: 13. The CDR3 reads CASSSRTGLMIQPQHF. The CDR3 DNA reads TGTGCCAGCAGCAGCAGGACAGGGCTGATGATCCAGCCCCAGCATTTT.

This clonotype was picked up a small number of times. The CDR3 reads CASSHDQGSGETQYF. The CDR3 DNA reads TGTGCCAGCAGCCATGATCAGGGGTCTGGCGAGACCCAGTACTTC. J is TRBJ2-5 and V is TRBV6-6; D possibly corresponds to TRBD1 (6 bases). This CDR3 has 15 amino acids. Germline CDR1 MNHNY, CDR2 SVGAGI (reference sequence). The V gene lost 6 bases and the J gene lost 5 bases, with 19 bases spanning the gap.

The CDR3: CASRTMGQGNTGELFF. For the CDR3, the DNA is TGTGCCAGCAGAACGATGGGACAGGGGAACACCGGGGAGCTGTTTTTT. The chain carries TRBV25-1 and TRBJ2-2, with 9 nucleotides matching TRBD1. Germline CDR1 and CDR2: MGHDK and SYGVNS. The trim removed 6 bases at V and 1 base at J, leaving 6 bases unmatched. The CDR3 totals 16 residues. Together with reference TRBV25-1 and TRBJ2-2, the CDR3 gives the full variable domain: EADIYQTPRYLVIGTGKKITLECSQTMGHDKMYWYQQDPGMELHLIHYSYGVNSTEKGDLSSESTVSRIRTEHFPLTLESARPSHTSQYLCASRTMGQGNTGELFFGEGSRLTVL.

The chain is built from TRBV25-1 and TRBJ1-6, with unresolved D. CDR1 and CDR2 (germline): MGHDK, SYGVNS. Trimming removed 8 bases at V and 5 bases at J, with 10 bases between. The CDR3 totals 13 residues. CDR3: CASSPLDNSPLHF. CDR3 nucleotides: TGTGCCAGCTCACCTCTCGATAATTCACCCCTCCACTTT.

In this sample, this clonotype turned up many times. The genes are TRBV10-2 and TRBJ1-2; 7 bases map to TRBD1. From germline, CDR1 is WSHSY and CDR2 SAAADI. The V segment lost 2 bases and the J segment 4 bases; nucleotides outside the gene matches: 1. The CDR3 has 13 amino acids. In DNA, the CDR3 is TGCGCCAGCAGTGAGGGGGACAGCTATGGCTACACCTTC. Its translation: CASSEGDSYGYTF.

This clonotype was detected a few times. J is TRBJ2-3 and V is TRBV11-2; D call uncertain. CDR1 is SGHAT, CDR2 FQNNGV, per germline. The CDR3 contains 13 residues. Between the trimmed V and J ends, which lost 6 bases and 3 bases, there was a span of 10 bases. Here the CDR3 DNA reads TGTGCCAGCAGTTCCCGGGTAACAGATACGCAGTATTTT. This gives the protein CASSSRVTDTQYF. Full variable domain (rest looked up from reference TRBV11-2 and TRBJ2-3): EAGVAQSPRYKIIEKRQSVAFWCNPISGHATLYWYQQILGQGPKLLIQFQNNGVVDDSQLPKDRFSAERLKGVDSTLKIQPAKLEDSAVYLCASSSRVTDTQYFGPGTRLTVL.

The rearrangement joins TRBV20-1 to TRBJ2-5; D gene ambiguous. This CDR3 has 14 amino acids. V shed 1 base and J shed 2 bases, with 11 bases lying between them. Germline loops: CDR1 DFQATT, CDR2 SNEGSKA (reference sequence). The DNA of the CDR3 is TGCAGTGCTAGAGTTTCAAGAGTTCAAGAGACCCAGTACTTC. Translated, it gives CSARVSRVQETQYF.

This clonotype was seen only once. V is TRBV20-1 and J is TRBJ1-2; tentative D call: TRBD1 (6 bases). Germline CDR1 reads DFQATT; CDR2 reads SNEGSKA (reference sequence). V was shortened by 6 bases and J by 4 bases, with 18 bases between the two germline ends. The CDR3 totals 14 residues. CDR3 nucleotide sequence: TGCAGTGCCCGACCCACAGGGCTGGGCTATGGCTACACCTTC. Protein: CSARPTGLGYGYTF.

J is TRBJ2-7 and V is TRBV24-1; TRBD2 aligns across 7 bases. The V gene's germline CDR1 is KGHDR and CDR2 SFDVKD. The CDR3 sequence is 14 residues long. Unmatched junction bases numbered 5, after V lost 4 bases and J lost 3 bases. The DNA of the CDR3 is TGTGCCACCAGTGAGACGGGGGGTCACTACGAGCAGTACTTC. It is translated as CATSETGGHYEQYF.

This clonotype was recorded many times. The chain couples TRBV15 to TRBJ1-2; maybe TRBD1 (5 bases). CDR1 and CDR2 (germline): LNHNV, YYDKDF (reference sequence). CDR3 size: 16 residues. The germline V and J ends were trimmed by 1 base and 1 base, with 13 bases remaining between them. This CDR3 reads CATSRARGGYNYGYTF. The CDR3 DNA reads TGTGCCACCAGCAGAGCGAGGGGAGGATATAACTATGGCTACACCTTC.

Only a few counts were recorded for this clonotype. The chain has TRBV25-1 and TRBJ1-2; tentative D call: TRBD1 (6 bases). CDR1 and CDR2 from the germline V gene are MGHDK and SYGVNS. The CDR3 totals 15 residues. Trimming took off 5 bases at V and 4 bases at J, with 17 bases between the two ends. The CDR3: CASSSTGQPVYGYTF. CDR3 coding DNA: TGTGCCAGCAGTTCGACCGGACAGCCTGTCTATGGCTACACCTTC.

The rearrangement joins TRBV25-1 to TRBJ2-5; 7 nucleotides line up with TRBD1. CDR3 length: 16 amino acids. The V gene's germline CDR1 is MGHDK and CDR2 SYGVNS. Trimming at V came to 6 bases and at J to 5 bases, leaving 15 bases not matched to a gene. CDR3 nucleotide sequence: TGTGCCAGCAGCAAGAAAAACAGGGGAAATTTGGAGACCCAGTACTTC. It is translated as CASSKKNRGNLETQYF.

On this clonotype: Since the CDR3 does not end with the conserved phenylalanine or tryptophan, this likely comes from a read error. The genes are TRBV20-1 and TRBJ1-2, with 7 bases identical to TRBD1. In germline, CDR1 is DFQATT, CDR2 SNEGSKA (reference sequence). This CDR3 comprises 13 residues. V lost 4 bases, J lost 6 bases, and 8 bases stayed unmatched. The CDR3 reads CSAIHRGKDGYTS. The CDR3 DNA is TGCAGTGCTATTCACAGGGGAAAGGATGGCTACACCTCC.

The CDR3 DNA reads TGTGCCAGCAGCCAAGATACGACCAGACGCGAGCAGTACTTC. It specifies CASSQDTTRREQYF. This chain links TRBV9 with TRBJ2-7; no clear D gene. The CDR3 sequence is 14 residues long. Trimming cost V 4 bases and J 6 bases, with 17 bases left between them. From germline, CDR1 is SGDLS and CDR2 YYNGEE.

The chain couples TRBV3-1 to TRBJ1-1; unclear D gene. Germline V lookup: CDR1 LGHDT, CDR2 YNNKEL (reference sequence). V was shortened by 8 bases and J by 1 base, with 8 bases between the two germline ends. The CDR3 spans 12 residues. The CDR3 region is CASQDGNTEAFF. For the CDR3, the DNA is TGTGCCAGCCAGGACGGGAACACTGAAGCTTTCTTT.

This clonotype was seen repeatedly, ten times or more. J is TRBJ2-7 and V is TRBV29-1; TRBD1 matches at 7 bases. J was trimmed by 2 bases and V by 7 bases; bases with no gene match: 11. The germline V gene has CDR1 SQVTM and CDR2 ANQGSEA. CDR3 length: 14 amino acids. The CDR3 here is CSASVGTDAYEQYF. CDR3 sequence (DNA): TGCAGCGCCTCCGTTGGGACAGATGCCTACGAGCAGTACTTC.

This rearrangement joins TRBV20-1 to TRBJ1-5; maybe TRBD1 (5 bases). Germline V gene data show CDR1 as DFQATT and CDR2 as SNEGSKA (reference sequence). V lost 0 bases and J 2 bases, leaving 14 bases between the germline ends. The CDR3 is 16 residues long. The CDR3 here is CSARDLFGRGNQPQHF. CDR3 bases: TGCAGTGCTAGAGATCTCTTTGGCAGGGGCAATCAGCCCCAGCATTTT.

This clonotype was detected many times. The CDR3 loop is CASSSPGGHTEAFF. CDR3 DNA: TGTGCCAGCAGCTCTCCGGGAGGGCACACTGAAGCTTTCTTT. The chain links TRBV5-8 to TRBJ1-1; D ambiguous. This CDR3 has 14 residues. CDR1 and CDR2 (germline): SGHTS, YDEGEE. V was shortened by 3 bases and J by 3 bases, with 12 bases between the two germline ends.

This clonotype was observed many times. The chain carries TRBV29-1 and TRBJ1-1; D is unresolved. The CDR3 runs 14 residues. Trimming pared 4 bases from V and 3 bases from J, leaving 15 bases between. The germline CDR1 and CDR2 sequences are SQVTM and ANQGSEA. The CDR3 is CSVARGRWDTEAFF. CDR3 DNA: TGCAGCGTTGCCAGAGGCAGGTGGGACACTGAAGCTTTCTTT.

The V and J genes are TRBV19 and TRBJ1-1, with a weak D call TRBD1 (6 bases). Germline V gene sequence: CDR1 LNHDA, CDR2 SQIVND (reference sequence). CDR3 length equals 11 residues. The ends were cut back, 2 bases at V and 8 bases at J, with 6 bases in the middle. The CDR3 DNA sequence: TGTGCCAGTAGTATAACAGGGGAAGCTTTCTTT. Its translation is CASSITGEAFF.

The J gene is TRBJ1-2, the V gene TRBV29-1, with D uncertain. Germline assignment: CDR1 SQVTM and CDR2 ANQGSEA. V was trimmed by 8 bases and J by 2 bases, leaving 6 bases between them. The CDR3 loop spans 10 amino acids. The CDR3 loop reads CSLENYGYTF. In DNA form, the CDR3 reads TGCAGCTTAGAAAACTATGGCTACACCTTC.

The chain links TRBV19 to TRBJ1-5, with 7 bases lining up with TRBD1. This CDR3 contains 13 residues. The germline V gene encodes CDR1 LNHDA and CDR2 SQIVND (reference sequence). After removal of 3 bases from V and 6 bases from J, the junction contained 2 bases not matched to a gene. In DNA form, the CDR3 reads TGTGCCAGTAGTATTCAGGGGGTTCAGCCCCAGCATTTT. Protein product: CASSIQGVQPQHF.

This clonotype was observed once. V is TRBV29-1 and J is TRBJ1-4; TRBD1 might be the D (6 bases). The CDR3 has 15 residues. Germline assignment: CDR1 SQVTM and CDR2 ANQGSEA. V was clipped by 7 bases and J by 2 bases, with 17 bases between them. The CDR3 nucleotides read TGCAGCGGAAGCACAGGGTCTCTCACTAATGAAAAACTGTTTTTT. Translation: CSGSTGSLTNEKLFF. Together with reference TRBV29-1 and TRBJ1-4, the CDR3 gives the full variable domain: SAVISQKPSRDICQRGTSLTIQCQVDSQVTMMFWYRQQPGQSLTLIATANQGSEATYESGFVIDKFPISRPNLTFSTLTVSNMSPEDSSIYLCSGSTGSLTNEKLFFGSGTQLSVL.

This clonotype appeared once. One end of the junction varies from germline; a read error may be responsible. The chain uses TRBV14 and TRBJ2-6, with D possibly being TRBD2 (7 bases). The CDR3 runs to 14 residues. Germline CDR1 reads SGHDN; CDR2 reads FVKESK. CDR3 amino acids: CASSQVWGGRTEAF. The CDR3 DNA reads as TGTGCCAGCAGCCAAGTATGGGGGGGGCGAACTGAAGCTTTC.

This clonotype turned up a few times. The rearrangement links TRBV12-3 or TRBV12-4 to TRBJ1-6; D remains unclear. This CDR3 is 14 amino acids long. Trimming pared 2 bases from V and 10 bases from J, leaving 12 bases between. The chain's CDR3 is CASSLYGDQSPLHF. The CDR3 coding sequence is TGTGCCAGCAGTTTATACGGGGATCAGTCACCCCTCCACTTT.

V is TRBV11-2 and J is TRBJ1-4; tentative D call: TRBD1 (6 bases). There are 15 residues in the CDR3. Germline V gene sequence: CDR1 SGHAT, CDR2 FQNNGV. Trimming took off 1 base at V and 10 bases at J, with 16 bases between the two ends. The CDR3 spells CASSLARGQTGKLFF. CDR3 coding DNA: TGTGCCAGCAGCTTAGCCCGGGGGCAAACGGGAAAACTGTTTTTT.

This clonotype showed up just a few times. The chain's CDR3 is CASSWGQGVSPLHF. DNA for the CDR3: TGTGCCAGCAGCTGGGGACAGGGGGTTTCACCCCTCCACTTT. The chain couples TRBV7-9 to TRBJ1-6, with 11 nucleotides matching TRBD1. The V gene's germline CDR1 is SEHNR and CDR2 FQNEAQ (reference sequence). The CDR3 has 14 residues. The V segment lost 4 bases and the J segment 9 bases; nucleotides outside the gene matches: 2.

The chain recombines TRBV20-1 with TRBJ1-5, with a tentative D call TRBD1 (5 bases). Germline V CDR1 and CDR2: DFQATT, SNEGSKA (reference sequence). The V gene lost 2 bases and the J gene lost 5 bases, with 13 bases spanning the gap. CDR3 length: 14 amino acids. As DNA, the CDR3 is TGCAGTGCTAGACACACCTCAGGGTATCAGCCCCAGCATTTT. Translation: CSARHTSGYQPQHF.

The rearrangement joins TRBV10-3 to TRBJ2-7; TRBD2 agrees at 7 bases. V was pared by 0 bases and J by 7 bases, with 15 bases of the junction left unmatched. CDR1 and CDR2 from the germline V gene are ENHRY and SYGVKD. CDR3 length: 17 amino acids. This chain's CDR3 is CAISESSWGGRANEQYF. The CDR3 DNA sequence: TGTGCCATCAGTGAGTCGAGTTGGGGCGGGAGAGCCAATGAGCAGTACTTC.